This T cell receptor beta chain was observed in a study of shared clonotypes between healthy human individuals. In the original analysis: ImmunoSEQ output held junction-only sequences without quality scores, so filtering differed. The repertoire was sequenced with immunoSEQ multiplex PCR; TCRdb's copy has only in-frame clones and lacks some. V and J calls and clone size follow that table, whereas D and trimming were derived from the DNA. The sample lists about 2.2 million clones, roughly 93% seen once, with 1.5% to 2% in the top ten. As regards this clone: Its antigen is still unknown.

V lost 0 bases to trimming and J lost 3 bases, with 5 bases between them. This CDR3 has 13 amino acids. Germline loops: CDR1 SGDLS, CDR2 YYNGEE. It was CD45RO-negative cells, positively selected for CCR7, that made up naive CD8 cells, with terminally differentiated effector memory CD45RA+ cells excluded. Participating donors were healthy, HIV-negative adults free of recent acute infections or vaccinations. Study observations and caveats: It was the non-shared clonotypes that had lower generation probabilities than clonotypes shared by all four donors. Around 5.4% of naive CD4 clonotypes were common to a handful of donors.

Material for sequencing was naive CD8+ T cells from PBMCs. This sequence joins TRBV9 and TRBJ2-3; no definite D call. This TCR derives from a man between 18 and 35 years old in good health. Some clones in this sample may be carry-over from other donors' samples. The CDR3 loop reads CASSVDVTDTQYF. The CDR3 DNA reads as TGTGCCAGCAGCGTAGACGTTACAGATACGCAGTATTTT.